Below are 21 T cell receptor beta chains sequenced from a single sample in a study of T cell repertoires in cytomegalovirus infection. TCRdb processed the reads anew with MiXCR; each CDR3 protein has one entry. Of 400,000 to 550,000 distinct CDR3 sequences detected, about 11% appear once; the ten largest clones hold about 9.4%. The source material was PBMCs. These receptors all stem from a human donor in good health (CMV status not recorded). Some clones in this sample may be carry-over from other donors' samples.

This clonotype occurred many times. The chain joins TRBV7-6 to TRBJ2-2, with a possible D match to TRBD2 (6 bases). This CDR3 contains 14 residues. Deletions cut 5 bases from V and 6 bases from J, with 13 bases between. Germline CDR1 and CDR2: SGHVS and FNYEAQ. The CDR3 DNA sequence: TGTGCCAGCAGCCAGGAGTCTAGCGCCGGGGAGCTGTTTTTT. Translating it yields CASSQESSAGELFF.

There are many counts of this clonotype. The chain couples TRBV7-8 to TRBJ1-5; the D gene is possibly TRBD1 (5 bases). Looked up from germline, CDR1 is SGHVS and CDR2 is FQNEAQ. Trimming pared 7 bases from V and 0 bases from J, leaving 10 bases between. There are 14 residues in the CDR3. CDR3 residues: CASTEGHSNQPQHF. CDR3 sequence (DNA): TGTGCCAGCACCGAGGGGCATAGCAATCAGCCCCAGCATTTT.

This clonotype was seen at least ten times. V gene TRBV7-2 combines with J gene TRBJ2-5; 15 nucleotides align to TRBD2. Germline V lookup: CDR1 SGHTA, CDR2 FQGNSA. The CDR3 sequence is 18 residues long. J lost 5 bases, V lost 1 base, and 8 bases had no gene match. CDR3 residues: CASSLVGTSGGTGETQYF. CDR3 nucleotides: TGTGCCAGCAGCTTAGTAGGGACTAGCGGGGGGACTGGCGAGACCCAGTACTTC.

This clonotype was detected a few times. CDR3 nucleotide sequence: TGTGCCAGCAGTGTTCTAGCGGGGCAACAAGAGACCCAGTACTTC. It yields the protein CASSVLAGQQETQYF. The J gene is TRBJ2-5, the V gene TRBV2, with 9 bases that match TRBD2. CDR3 length equals 15 residues. Germline-derived CDR1 and CDR2 are SNHLY and FYNNEI. V trimming: 4 bases; J trimming: 2 bases; junction bases outside the gene matches: 5.

This clonotype has only a few counts. The chain has TRBV20-1 and TRBJ2-1; perhaps TRBD1 as D (6 bases). Trimming left V 6 bases short and J 10 bases short, with 13 bases between. Germline CDR1 and CDR2: DFQATT and SNEGSKA (reference sequence). This CDR3 contains 11 residues. CDR3 sequence: CSAQGFGEQFF. The DNA for the CDR3 is TGCAGTGCCCAGGGGTTCGGGGAGCAGTTCTTC.

This clonotype was seen repeatedly, ten times or more. V gene TRBV15 combines with J gene TRBJ2-1; 10 bases match TRBD1. Germline trimming cut 2 bases from V and 7 bases from J; bases unmatched to any gene: 11. The CDR3 loop spans 17 amino acids. CDR1 is LNHNV, CDR2 YYDKDF, per germline (reference sequence). CDR3 region: CATSRITGTGVGNEQFF. CDR3 DNA sequence: TGTGCCACCAGCAGAATAACCGGGACAGGGGTCGGAAATGAGCAGTTCTTC.

This clonotype came up many times. CDR3 nucleotides: TGTGCCAGCGGTAGCGGGGACACAGATACGCAGTATTTT. It specifies CASGSGDTDTQYF. The chain links TRBV9 to TRBJ2-3; TRBD2 matches 8 bases. Germline trimming cut 7 bases from V and 2 bases from J; bases unmatched to any gene: 3. The germline gives CDR1 SGDLS, CDR2 YYNGEE. This CDR3 region has 13 residues.

This clonotype was detected many times. The chain couples TRBV5-1 to TRBJ2-2; unclear D gene. V was trimmed by 0 bases and J by 6 bases, leaving 9 bases between them. In germline, CDR1 is SGHRS, CDR2 YFSETQ. The CDR3 runs 14 residues. The CDR3 DNA is TGCGCCAGCAGCTTGGAGGTGGTCTCCGGGGAGCTGTTTTTT. Translated: CASSLEVVSGELFF.

This clonotype appeared many times. V gene TRBV20-1 combines with J gene TRBJ1-2, with D unclear. The germline V gene has CDR1 DFQATT and CDR2 SNEGSKA (reference sequence). The V end lost 1 base, the J end lost 6 bases, and 6 bases lay between the germline ends. This CDR3 has 11 amino acids. The CDR3 nucleotides read TGCAGTGCTAGAGTGCCGGATGGCTACACCTTC. This codes for CSARVPDGYTF.

This clonotype was counted ten times or more. As DNA, the CDR3 is TGCAGTGCTGGTGGGACTAGCGGGGGGGTTGACAATGAGCAGTTCTTC. Translating it yields CSAGGTSGGVDNEQFF. This chain links TRBV20-1 with TRBJ2-1, with 16 positions matching TRBD2. CDR1 and CDR2 from the germline V gene are DFQATT and SNEGSKA (reference sequence). Germline trimming cut 5 bases from V and 5 bases from J; bases unmatched to any gene: 6. The CDR3 sequence is 16 residues long.

This clonotype was picked up many times. The chain carries TRBV2 and TRBJ1-5, with D uncertain. V lost 6 bases to trimming and J lost 7 bases, with 10 bases between them. The CDR3 spans 12 residues. Germline V gives CDR1 SNHLY, CDR2 FYNNEI. The CDR3 reads CASRWSDQPQHF. The CDR3 DNA reads TGTGCCAGCAGGTGGTCCGACCAGCCCCAGCATTTT.

With regard to this clonotype: This may come from a read error, since a much larger clone is one base off. V usage is TRBV15 and J usage is TRBJ2-1, with D perhaps matching TRBD2 (5 bases). The CDR3 has 18 amino acids. CDR1 is LNHNV and CDR2 is YYDKDF in the germline V gene (reference sequence). As DNA, the CDR3 is TGTGCCTCCAGCAGAGATTACCCGACTACGAGCTCCTACAATGAGCAGTTCTTC. Translation gives CASSRDYPTTSSYNEQFF.

The V call is TRBV5-6, the J call TRBJ2-4, with D maybe TRBD1 (5 bases). CDR3 length equals 13 residues. CDR1 is SGHDT and CDR2 is YYEEEE in the germline V gene. The V end lost 4 bases, the J end lost 9 bases, and 14 bases lay between the germline ends. CDR3 sequence (DNA): TGTGCCAGCAGCGCAGAACAGGAAATCATTCAGTACTTC. Translation: CASSAEQEIIQYF.

This clonotype has ten or more counts. CDR3 sequence reads: CASSLVYGANEQFF. CDR3 in DNA: TGTGCCAGCAGCTTGGTATACGGGGCCAATGAGCAGTTCTTC. The J gene is TRBJ2-1, the V gene TRBV5-5, with D tentatively TRBD1 or TRBD2 (5 bases each). Germline lookup yields CDR1 SGHKS and CDR2 YYEKEE (reference sequence). Trimming took 0 bases from V and 6 from J, leaving 10 bases between them. CDR3 length: 14 residues.

This clonotype was seen repeatedly, ten times or more. The genes are TRBV25-1 and TRBJ2-1, with D perhaps TRBD2 (5 bases). Germline CDR1 reads MGHDK; CDR2 reads SYGVNS. The CDR3 covers 17 residues. The germline V and J ends were trimmed by 2 bases and 0 bases, with 14 bases remaining between them. The CDR3, as DNA: TGTGCCAGCAGTGAAGGCGGCGGGTGGAGCTCCTACAATGAGCAGTTCTTC. It encodes CASSEGGGWSSYNEQFF.

This clonotype occurred many times. CDR3 amino acids: CSVDGGRALTDTQYF. CDR3 DNA sequence: TGCAGCGTTGATGGCGGGAGGGCCCTCACAGATACGCAGTATTTT. The genes are TRBV29-1 and TRBJ2-3; the match to TRBD2 covers 9 bases. Looked up from germline, CDR1 is SQVTM and CDR2 is ANQGSEA. CDR3 length: 15 amino acids. J was trimmed by 2 bases and V by 3 bases; bases with no gene match: 6.

A few counts support this clonotype. This chain joins TRBV12-3 or TRBV12-4 and TRBJ1-5, with D unresolved. V lost 0 bases to trimming and J lost 0 bases, with 6 bases between them. The CDR3 has 15 residues. For the CDR3, the DNA is TGTGCCAGCAGTTTAGCCCAGAATAGCAATCAGCCCCAGCATTTT. It translates to CASSLAQNSNQPQHF.

With respect to this clonotype: A much larger clone differs from this one at a single base, so this may be a read error. The CDR3 carries no conserved terminal phenylalanine or tryptophan, so it likely arises from a read error. This sequence joins TRBV27 and TRBJ2-7; 7 bases map to TRBD1. J gave up 3 bases and V 9 bases, and 5 bases lay outside the gene matches. The V gene's germline CDR1 is MNHEY and CDR2 SMNVEV (reference sequence). This CDR3 comprises 12 residues. CDR3 sequence (DNA): TGTGCCAGTAGGGACAGTTTCTACGAGCAGTACATC. It codes for CASRDSFYEQYI.

This clonotype occurred many times. The V call is TRBV7-6, the J call TRBJ2-2; D unresolved. The germline CDR1 and CDR2 sequences are SGHVS and FNYEAQ. The CDR3 is 13 residues long. V gave up 5 bases and J gave up 6 bases, with 10 bases separating them. CDR3 DNA sequence: TGTGCCAGCAGCCGCATAGCTCCCGGGGAGCTGTTTTTT. It codes for CASSRIAPGELFF.

This clonotype has ten or more counts. The chain carries TRBV7-3 and TRBJ2-1; tentative D call: TRBD2 (5 bases). V dropped 5 bases and J dropped 7 bases, with 12 bases sitting between them. Germline V gives CDR1 SGHTA, CDR2 FQGTGA. This CDR3 spans 13 amino acids. CDR3 in DNA: TGTGCCAGCAGCCAGCAGAGGGAGAATGAGCAGTTCTTC. Its translation: CASSQQRENEQFF.

This clonotype was seen a handful of times. The chain links TRBV20-1 to TRBJ2-7; the match to TRBD1 covers 9 bases. The CDR3 loop spans 14 amino acids. The V and J ends lost 7 bases and 5 bases, in that order; junction bases with no gene match: 12. Germline lookup yields CDR1 DFQATT and CDR2 SNEGSKA (reference sequence). The DNA for the CDR3 is TGCAGTGTTAAGGCCCGGGACAGGGACCACGAGCAGTACTTC. It is translated as CSVKARDRDHEQYF.